This entry lists 30 T cell receptor beta chains sequenced from one sample in a study of blood T cell repertoires in COVID-19. Clones were sequenced by immunoSEQ multiplex PCR, and TCRdb holds only the in-frame ones, with some missing. The sample carries 90,000 to 120,000 clones, 84% recorded once. Sequences were obtained from peripheral blood. These receptors all come from a human donor in a cohort sampled during active COVID-19.

The chain has TRBV11-2 and TRBJ2-7; 9 bases are shared with TRBD1. Germline V CDR1 and CDR2: SGHAT, FQNNGV. V lost 5 bases, J lost 6 bases, and 5 bases stayed unmatched. This CDR3 has 13 amino acids. This CDR3 is CASSVTGGGEQYV. CDR3 in DNA: TGTGCCAGCAGCGTAACAGGGGGCGGCGAGCAGTACGTC.

The rearrangement joins TRBV30 to TRBJ1-1; 8 nucleotides match TRBD1. This CDR3 spans 14 amino acids. V was clipped by 3 bases and J by 4 bases; unmatched bases: 7. CDR1 is GTSNPN, CDR2 SVGIG, per germline (reference sequence). The DNA of the CDR3 is TGTGCCTGGAGAAGGACAGGGCTAAGCACTGAAGCTTTCTTT. Its protein product is CAWRRTGLSTEAFF.

The CDR3 protein is CASSLARGSSGNTIYF. The CDR3 bases are TGTGCCAGCAGCTTAGCGCGCGGATCCTCTGGAAACACCATATATTTT. The chain is built from TRBV7-2 and TRBJ1-3, with D uncertain. The CDR3 length is 16 residues. CDR1 SGHTA and CDR2 FQGNSA come from the germline V gene. Trimming removed 0 bases at V and 0 bases at J, with 9 bases between.

The chain joins TRBV27 to TRBJ1-4; 7 bases map to TRBD1. The V segment lost 8 bases and the J segment 4 bases; nucleotides outside the gene matches: 7. This CDR3 contains 14 residues. Per germline, CDR1 MNHEY and CDR2 SMNVEV (reference sequence). CDR3 sequence: CASSRGQNNEKLFF. For the CDR3, the DNA is TGTGCCAGCTCTCGGGGACAGAATAATGAAAAACTGTTTTTT. The full variable domain, in which reference TRBV27 and TRBJ1-4 provide the parts outside the CDR3, is EAQVTQNPRYLITVTGKKLTVTCSQNMNHEYMSWYRQDPGLGLRQIYYSMNVEVTDKGDVPEGYKVSRKEKRNFPLILESPSPNQTSLYFCASSRGQNNEKLFFGSGTQLSVL.

In DNA form, the CDR3 reads TGTGCCAGCCGCCGCGGGGGCACTGAAGCTTTCTTT. Translated: CASRRGGTEAFF. The chain recombines TRBV27 with TRBJ1-1; D perhaps matches TRBD1 (5 bases). The CDR3 is 12 residues long. Germline V CDR1 and CDR2: MNHEY, SMNVEV (reference sequence). The V gene lost 8 bases and the J gene lost 4 bases, with 11 bases spanning the gap.

The chain couples TRBV11-2 to TRBJ1-2, with D unclear. The CDR3 has 14 residues. V dropped 5 bases and J dropped 4 bases, with 14 bases sitting between them. CDR1 is SGHAT and CDR2 is FQNNGV in the germline V gene. CDR3 residues: CASSPSRVPYGYTF. The CDR3 DNA is TGTGCCAGCAGCCCATCTCGGGTCCCCTATGGCTACACCTTC.

V gene TRBV7-9 combines with J gene TRBJ1-1; TRBD1 matches at 7 bases. Trimming cost V 1 base and J 0 bases; bases outside gene matches: 5. The CDR3 has 16 amino acids. Germline V gene sequence: CDR1 SEHNR, CDR2 FQNEAQ (reference sequence). Written as DNA, the CDR3 is TGTGCCAGCAGCTTAGGGGACAGCAGAGTGAACACTGAAGCTTTCTTT. This encodes CASSLGDSRVNTEAFF. Drawing the rest from reference TRBV7-9 and TRBJ1-1, the complete variable domain is DTGVSQNPRHKITKRGQNVTFRCDPISEHNRLYWYRQTLGQGPEFLTYFQNEAQLEKSRLLSDRFSAERPKGSFSTLEIQRTEQGDSAMYLCASSLGDSRVNTEAFFGQGTRLTVV.

V gene TRBV9 combines with J gene TRBJ2-2; D remains unclear. Deletions cut 2 bases from V and 6 bases from J, with 5 bases between. CDR1 is SGDLS and CDR2 is YYNGEE in the germline V gene. This CDR3 region has 12 residues. CDR3 DNA: TGTGCCAGCAGCGTCTTCCCCGGGGAGCTGTTTTTT. Translating gives CASSVFPGELFF.

The V gene is TRBV7-2, the J gene TRBJ1-6; maybe TRBD1 (5 bases). Germline-derived CDR1 and CDR2 are SGHTA and FQGNSA. The CDR3 consists of 15 residues. Trimming pared 4 bases from V and 4 bases from J, leaving 11 bases between. CDR3 DNA sequence: TGTGCCAGCAGCTCCGATCCAGGGTATAATTCACCCCTCCACTTT. Protein sequence: CASSSDPGYNSPLHF.

CDR3 sequence (DNA): TGTGCCAGCAGTCAGCGGGACAGGGATTTCACAGATACGCAGTATTTT. This codes for CASSQRDRDFTDTQYF. The chain links TRBV6-2 or TRBV6-3 to TRBJ2-3; 9 bases fit TRBD1. Germline CDR1 is MNHEY and CDR2 is SVGEGT. Trimming took 5 bases from V and 2 from J; bases not matched to a gene: 8. The CDR3 consists of 16 residues.

The rearrangement joins TRBV28 to TRBJ1-2; possible D gene TRBD1, 5 bases. V was cut by 3 bases and J by 8 bases, with 13 bases left in between. In germline, CDR1 is MDHEN, CDR2 SYDVKM. CDR3 size: 13 residues. CDR3 sequence reads: CASSLDVGGGYTF. Here the CDR3 DNA reads TGTGCCAGCAGTTTGGACGTGGGGGGAGGCTACACCTTC.

The chain couples TRBV10-3 to TRBJ2-6; D is perhaps TRBD1 (6 bases). Trimming pared 6 bases from V and 5 bases from J, leaving 8 bases between. The CDR3 length is 13 residues. Germline V gene data show CDR1 as ENHRY and CDR2 as SYGVKD. CDR3 sequence (DNA): TGTGCCATCAGCGGACAGCGGGCCAACGTCCTGACTTTC. Its translation: CAISGQRANVLTF.

This clone appeared a few times. This chain uses TRBV7-3 with TRBJ2-3, with D perhaps matching TRBD2 (5 bases). Germline V gene lookup returns CDR1 SGHTA and CDR2 FQGTGA. This CDR3 is 13 amino acids long. With 1 base removed from V and 12 bases from J, the gap between germline ends came to 14 bases. CDR3 sequence (DNA): TGTGCCAGCAGCTTAAATGCGCTAGCCGAACAGTATTTT. Amino acid sequence: CASSLNALAEQYF.

This chain joins TRBV3-1 (or the pseudogene TRBV3-2) and TRBJ1-6, with 10 positions matching TRBD1. The CDR3 is made up of 15 amino acids. The germline V gene has CDR1 LGHDT and CDR2 YNNKEL (reference sequence). V trimming: 1 base; J trimming: 9 bases; junction bases outside the gene matches: 3. The CDR3 loop is CASSQGQGAGSPLHF. CDR3 in DNA: TGTGCCAGCAGCCAAGGACAGGGGGCCGGTTCACCCCTCCACTTT.

This sequence joins TRBV6-5 and TRBJ1-2, with D possibly matching TRBD1 (6 bases). The germline V gene has CDR1 MNHEY and CDR2 SVGAGI. The length of the CDR3 is 16 residues. Trimming shortened V by 0 bases and J by 6 bases, and 17 bases separated the two germline ends. CDR3 coding DNA: TGTGCCAGCAGTTACTCGGGTTTGGGGGCAATTGATGGCTACACCTTC. Its protein is CASSYSGLGAIDGYTF.

The chain carries TRBV12-5 and TRBJ2-7; 11 positions agree with TRBD2. This CDR3 has 22 residues. Germline loops: CDR1 LGHNT, CDR2 FRNRAP. V lost 8 bases, J lost 3 bases, and 30 bases stayed unmatched. CDR3 in DNA: TGTGCTAGTAGCCTGCGTCAGGGAGGTTCAGCATCGACTAGCGGGATATGCTACGAGCAGTACGTC. Its translation is CASSLRQGGSASTSGICYEQYV.

The chain is built from TRBV7-2 and TRBJ1-5; no firm D call. Germline lookup yields CDR1 SGHTA and CDR2 FQGNSA. The CDR3 sequence is 13 residues long. The V gene lost 3 bases and the J gene lost 2 bases, with 5 bases spanning the gap. The CDR3 nucleotides read TGTGCCAGCAGCTTCCGGGGCAATCAGCCCCAGCATTTT. Translating gives CASSFRGNQPQHF.

The V gene is TRBV6-5, the J gene TRBJ1-3; no definite D call. The CDR3 has 15 residues. Germline loops: CDR1 MNHEY, CDR2 SVGAGI. V was cut by 7 bases and J by 0 bases, with 13 bases left in between. Written as DNA, the CDR3 is TGTGCCAGCATCCCCACCATTAGCTCTGGAAACACCATATATTTT. It specifies CASIPTISSGNTIYF.

The chain uses TRBV20-1 and TRBJ2-1, with 8 bases aligning to TRBD2. Germline CDR1 is DFQATT and CDR2 is SNEGSKA (reference sequence). This CDR3 region has 15 residues. V trimming: 3 bases; J trimming: 8 bases; junction bases outside the gene matches: 12. The DNA for the CDR3 is TGCAGTGCTAGTGGGCTAGCGGGCCTAGGGTATGAGCAGTTCTTC. Translating gives CSASGLAGLGYEQFF.

The V and J genes are TRBV6-4 and TRBJ2-1; possibly TRBD2 for D (6 bases). Germline V gene sequence: CDR1 MRHNA, CDR2 SNTAGT. Deletions cut 6 bases from V and 5 bases from J, with 14 bases between. The length of the CDR3 is 14 residues. The CDR3 DNA reads as TGTGCCAGCAGAGTACGTGGGGGGAACAATGAGCAGTTCTTC. Translating gives CASRVRGGNNEQFF.

This clone was seen only a few times. J is TRBJ1-1 and V is TRBV24-1; no definite D call. Germline loops: CDR1 KGHDR, CDR2 SFDVKD. The CDR3 is 13 residues long. V was cut by 7 bases and J by 5 bases, with 13 bases left in between. As DNA, the CDR3 is TGTGCCACCAGGGGAGGATCCGGGACTGAAGCTTTCTTT. Protein sequence: CATRGGSGTEAFF.

The chain combines TRBV10-3 with TRBJ2-1, with 8 bases aligning to TRBD2. Germline values: CDR1 ENHRY, CDR2 SYGVKD. With 4 bases clipped from V and 8 bases from J, the junction kept 10 bases outside the gene matches. The CDR3 spans 15 residues. The CDR3 DNA sequence: TGTGCCATCAGTGTAGGGACTAGTCCCTCTCATGAGCAGTTCTTC. Its translation is CAISVGTSPSHEQFF.

This chain links TRBV18 with TRBJ2-3; 9 nucleotides line up with TRBD2. The CDR3 is 17 residues long. Germline CDR1 is KGHSH and CDR2 is LQKENI. Germline trimming cut 0 bases from V and 0 bases from J; bases unmatched to any gene: 4. The CDR3 reads CASSPPGLATSTDTQYF. The CDR3 DNA reads TGTGCCAGCTCACCACCGGGACTAGCAACTAGCACAGATACGCAGTATTTT. The complete variable domain, with remaining parts taken from reference TRBV18 and TRBJ2-3, reads NAGVMQNPRHLVRRRGQEARLRCSPMKGHSHVYWYRQLPEEGLKFMVYLQKENIIDESGMPKERFSAEFPKEGPSILRIQQVVRGDSAAYFCASSPPGLATSTDTQYFGPGTRLTVL.

The J gene is TRBJ1-2, the V gene TRBV29-1, with 7 nucleotides matching TRBD1. There are 12 residues in the CDR3. V trimming: 4 bases; J trimming: 8 bases; junction bases outside the gene matches: 7. From germline, CDR1 is SQVTM and CDR2 ANQGSEA. In DNA, the CDR3 is TGCAGCGTTGGTGGGCAGGGGGGCGGCTACACCTTC. Translating gives CSVGGQGGGYTF.

The chain joins TRBV21-1 to TRBJ1-4. TRBV21-1 has pseudogene status. The CDR3 spans 17 residues. CDR3 coding DNA: TGTGCCAGCAAGACTCCCCCCCCCATGGAGATCAATGAAAAACTGTTTTTT. Protein product: CASKTPPPMEINEKLFF.

The CDR3 loop is CASSLGGLAGTGELFF. CDR3 DNA sequence: TGCGCCAGCAGCTTGGGGGGGCTAGCCGGCACCGGGGAGCTGTTTTTT. This chain links TRBV5-1 with TRBJ2-2; D is possibly TRBD1 (6 bases). The V and J ends lost 0 bases and 4 bases respectively, with 13 bases between them. CDR3 length equals 16 residues. Germline V gene sequence: CDR1 SGHRS, CDR2 YFSETQ.

The chain recombines TRBV27 with TRBJ1-1, with TRBD1 identical over 12 bases. Germline V gives CDR1 MNHEY, CDR2 SMNVEV (reference sequence). This CDR3 is built from 16 residues. Trimming at V came to 6 bases and at J to 4 bases, leaving 9 bases not matched to a gene. The CDR3 nucleotides are TGTGCCAGCAGCCGGAGGGGACAGGGGGCCTTCACTGAAGCTTTCTTT. Encoded protein: CASSRRGQGAFTEAFF.

The rearrangement uses TRBV18 and TRBJ2-3, with TRBD2 matching over 8 bases. Germline V lookup: CDR1 KGHSH, CDR2 LQKENI. This CDR3 comprises 16 residues. The ends lost 4 bases at V and 4 bases at J; junction bases unmatched: 10. The DNA of the CDR3 is TGTGCCAGCTCACTCTCGACGGGAGGGAAGTCAGATACGCAGTATTTT. Protein sequence: CASSLSTGGKSDTQYF.

The chain carries TRBV18 and TRBJ2-4; a weak D match, TRBD1 (6 bases). Germline CDR1 reads KGHSH; CDR2 reads LQKENI. This CDR3 has 15 amino acids. Trimming took off 5 bases at V and 0 bases at J, with 11 bases between the two ends. The CDR3 reads CASSERQVAKNIQYF. CDR3 bases: TGTGCCAGCTCAGAGAGACAGGTAGCCAAAAACATTCAGTACTTC.

The chain links TRBV7-8 to TRBJ1-4; D is unclear. With 7 bases removed from V and 4 bases from J, the gap between germline ends came to 19 bases. This CDR3 has 16 residues. Germline CDR1 is SGHVS and CDR2 is FQNEAQ. The CDR3 nucleotides read TGTGCCAGCACCCCCTCCGCGGGAAGAGTTAATGAAAAACTGTTTTTT. Amino acid sequence: CASTPSAGRVNEKLFF.